One sample yielded the 24 T cell receptor beta chains listed below, sequenced in a study of blood T cell repertoires in COVID-19. Profiled with immunoSEQ multiplex PCR; TCRdb holds only in-frame clones, not every one. The sample lists about 240,000 clones, roughly 86% seen once, with 3.3% in the top ten. Specimen: PBMCs or T cells enriched from blood (not recorded which). All receptors come from a woman between 40 and 50 years old with acute COVID-19.

The gene calls are TRBV5-1 and TRBJ2-4, with TRBD2 matching 14 bases. Germline lookup yields CDR1 SGHRS and CDR2 YFSETQ. V shed 0 bases and J 1 base; nucleotides not matched to a gene: 6. The CDR3 covers 19 residues. The CDR3 protein is CASSLAGTSGRDAKNIQYF. The CDR3 bases are TGCGCCAGCAGCTTGGCCGGGACTAGCGGGAGAGACGCCAAAAACATTCAGTACTTC.

V and J are TRBV11-3 and TRBJ1-3; 7 nucleotides match TRBD1. With 4 bases clipped from V and 4 bases from J, the junction kept 4 bases outside the gene matches. This CDR3 has 14 amino acids. Germline V lookup: CDR1 SGHNT, CDR2 YENEEA. The CDR3 region is CASSYGTVGNTIYF. Here the CDR3 DNA reads TGTGCCAGCAGCTACGGGACAGTGGGAAACACCATATATTTT.

V gene TRBV12-5 combines with J gene TRBJ2-5; 9 positions match TRBD2. The CDR3 spans 15 residues. The V and J ends lost 6 bases and 6 bases, in that order; junction bases with no gene match: 11. Germline CDR1 is LGHNT and CDR2 is FRNRAP. The CDR3 DNA follows: TGTGCTAGTGGGGCGCCGGGACTAGCAAGGCAGACCCAGTACTTC. Translation: CASGAPGLARQTQYF.

J is TRBJ1-1 and V is TRBV2; D unclear. The CDR3 covers 11 residues. CDR1 is SNHLY and CDR2 is FYNNEI in the germline V gene. V was pared by 5 bases and J by 8 bases, with 9 bases between. The DNA for the CDR3 is TGTGCCAGCAGTAACAGACCCGAAGCTTTCTTT. Translating it yields CASSNRPEAFF.

The chain has TRBV7-6 and TRBJ2-1, with D possibly TRBD1 on 5 matching bases. The CDR3 spans 12 residues. The germline CDR1 and CDR2 sequences are SGHVS and FNYEAQ. Trimming shortened V by 1 base and J by 9 bases, and 7 bases separated the two germline ends. The CDR3 nucleotides are TGTGCCAGCAGCTTAGAAAGGGGTGAGCAGTTCTTC. It encodes CASSLERGEQFF.

A single count supports this clone. The chain couples TRBV5-6 to TRBJ2-3, with 8 bases fitting TRBD2. Germline loops: CDR1 SGHDT, CDR2 YYEEEE. V trimming: 1 base; J trimming: 1 base; junction bases outside the gene matches: 2. CDR3 length equals 15 residues. The CDR3 here is CASSLLRGGTDTQYF. The CDR3 DNA sequence: TGTGCCAGCAGCTTGTTGCGGGGGGGCACAGATACGCAGTATTTT. Supplemented by reference TRBV5-6 and TRBJ2-3, the full variable domain reads DAGVTQSPTHLIKTRGQQVTLRCSPKSGHDTVSWYQQALGQGPQFIFQYYEEEERQRGNFPDRFSGHQFPNYSSELNVNALLLGDSALYLCASSLLRGGTDTQYFGPGTRLTVL.

The chain links TRBV9 to TRBJ1-2; D uncertain. The germline V and J ends were trimmed by 7 bases and 8 bases, with 21 bases remaining between them. The CDR3 contains 14 residues. Germline CDR1 reads SGDLS; CDR2 reads YYNGEE. The CDR3 DNA follows: TGTGCCAGCCAAGGGTCAGGTGGAGGTTGGGGCTACACCTTC. Its translation: CASQGSGGGWGYTF.

This clone has just a few counts. This chain connects TRBV5-6 to TRBJ2-2; tentatively, D is TRBD2 (5 bases). This CDR3 has 16 residues. CDR1 is SGHDT and CDR2 is YYEEEE in the germline V gene. The V and J ends lost 2 bases and 0 bases respectively, with 11 bases between them. The CDR3 DNA reads TGTGCCAGCAGCTTTTGGGGAGTAACGAACACCGGGGAGCTGTTTTTT. Amino acid sequence: CASSFWGVTNTGELFF.

The chain is built from TRBV3-1 (or the pseudogene TRBV3-2) and TRBJ2-3; D call uncertain. V dropped 5 bases and J dropped 7 bases, with 10 bases sitting between them. CDR3 length equals 12 residues. Germline assignment: CDR1 LGHDT and CDR2 YNNKEL (reference sequence). Written as DNA, the CDR3 is TGTGCCAGCAGCTCTCTTTCGTATACGCAGTATTTT. This sequence encodes CASSSLSYTQYF.

The chain uses TRBV27 and TRBJ2-7; the D gene is possibly TRBD1 (6 bases). CDR3 length: 16 residues. In germline, CDR1 is MNHEY, CDR2 SMNVEV (reference sequence). The ends were cut back, 4 bases at V and 2 bases at J, with 18 bases in the middle. In DNA form, the CDR3 reads TGTGCCAGCAGTTCACCCCGGGGACATCCCCCCTACGAGCAGTACTTC. This translates into CASSSPRGHPPYEQYF.

V is TRBV5-1 and J is TRBJ2-1; possible D gene TRBD2, 6 bases. The CDR3 loop spans 12 amino acids. Deletions cut 4 bases from V and 9 bases from J, with 11 bases between. Germline V gene data show CDR1 as SGHRS and CDR2 as YFSETQ. The CDR3 DNA sequence: TGCGCCAGCAGCCTGATGGGGGGTGAGCAGTTCTTC. This gives the protein CASSLMGGEQFF.

The genes are TRBV27 and TRBJ1-1; D is ambiguous. This CDR3 has 15 residues. Germline assignment: CDR1 MNHEY and CDR2 SMNVEV (reference sequence). Trimming stripped 2 bases from V and 0 bases from J, with 10 bases between. CDR3 in amino acids: CASSLGPNMNTEAFF. The CDR3 DNA sequence: TGTGCCAGCAGTTTAGGGCCTAACATGAACACTGAAGCTTTCTTT.

The chain uses TRBV10-3 and TRBJ2-7, with 9 bases identical to TRBD2. This CDR3 has 15 residues. Germline CDR1 ENHRY, CDR2 SYGVKD. Germline trimming cut 5 bases from V and 2 bases from J; bases unmatched to any gene: 7. In nucleotides, the CDR3 is TGTGCCATCAGTCTCTCTAGCGGGAAAGCCTACGAGCAGTACTTC. It specifies CAISLSSGKAYEQYF.

CDR3 sequence reads: CASNLQGQSETQYF. The CDR3 DNA is TGTGCCAGCAACCTCCAGGGGCAATCAGAGACCCAGTACTTC. The genes are TRBV6-5 and TRBJ2-5; a possible D gene is TRBD1 (6 bases). The CDR3 is made up of 14 amino acids. V lost 7 bases, J lost 4 bases, and 16 bases lay in between. Per the germline V gene, CDR1 is MNHEY and CDR2 is SVGAGI.

As to this clone: This same CDR3 is encoded by further DNA sequences in the sample. The chain has TRBV6-5 and TRBJ2-7; 11 positions agree with TRBD1. After removal of 0 bases from V and 7 bases from J, the junction contained 5 bases not matched to a gene. Germline assignment: CDR1 MNHEY and CDR2 SVGAGI. CDR3 length: 15 amino acids. CDR3 in amino acids: CASSYSGTGGGEQYF. Here the CDR3 DNA reads TGTGCCAGCAGTTACTCCGGGACAGGGGGAGGAGAGCAGTACTTC.

The gene calls are TRBV29-1 and TRBJ2-1; 7 bases fit TRBD2. This CDR3 is 15 amino acids long. From germline, CDR1 is SQVTM and CDR2 ANQGSEA. With V trimmed by 0 bases and J by 2 bases, 4 bases remained unmatched. CDR3 loop: CSVEDGAGAYNEQFF. In DNA, the CDR3 is TGCAGCGTTGAAGACGGGGCGGGAGCCTACAATGAGCAGTTCTTC.

The CDR3 spells CASSTRVGTDTQYF. CDR3 DNA sequence: TGTGCCAGTAGTACCAGGGTGGGAACAGATACGCAGTATTTT. The chain employs TRBV19 and TRBJ2-3; the D gene is possibly TRBD1 (5 bases). The CDR3 sequence is 14 residues long. Germline assignment: CDR1 LNHDA and CDR2 SQIVND (reference sequence). V gave up 4 bases and J gave up 3 bases, with 11 bases separating them.

This rearrangement joins TRBV10-3 to TRBJ2-2, with 9 bases identical to TRBD1. V shed 0 bases and J 1 base; nucleotides not matched to a gene: 6. The CDR3 spans 18 residues. CDR1 ENHRY and CDR2 SYGVKD come from the germline V gene. CDR3 sequence: CAISESGTGIRNTGELFF. As DNA, the CDR3 is TGTGCCATCAGTGAGTCCGGGACAGGGATTAGGAACACCGGGGAGCTGTTTTTT.

The chain links TRBV6-5 to TRBJ2-7; TRBD2 matches at 9 bases. From germline, CDR1 is MNHEY and CDR2 SVGAGI. The CDR3 is 15 residues long. The V segment lost 6 bases and the J segment 4 bases; nucleotides outside the gene matches: 10. As DNA, the CDR3 is TGTGCCAGCAGGAGACTAGCGGCGGCGAGTTACGAGCAGTACTTC. Protein product: CASRRLAAASYEQYF.

J is TRBJ2-3 and V is TRBV5-1; 7 bases agree with TRBD2. Germline values: CDR1 SGHRS, CDR2 YFSETQ. V was pared by 1 base and J by 2 bases, with 7 bases of the junction left unmatched. CDR3 length equals 16 residues. The DNA of the CDR3 is TGCGCCAGCAGCTTGAGAAAAAGCGGGGTCACAGATACGCAGTATTTT. It is translated as CASSLRKSGVTDTQYF.

The V and J genes are TRBV10-2 and TRBJ2-3; 10 bases fit TRBD1. V gave up 6 bases and J gave up 2 bases; unmatched junction bases: 5. This CDR3 region has 15 residues. Germline V gives CDR1 WSHSY, CDR2 SAAADI. The CDR3 DNA sequence: TGCGCCAGCAGGGAGACAGGGGGCTACACAGATACGCAGTATTTT. Residues: CASRETGGYTDTQYF.

J is TRBJ1-5 and V is TRBV19, with unresolved D. The CDR3 is made up of 16 amino acids. The V gene's germline CDR1 is LNHDA and CDR2 SQIVND (reference sequence). V was pared by 3 bases and J by 0 bases, with 12 bases between. In nucleotides, the CDR3 is TGTGCCAGTAGTATTAGAGGGCAATCTAGCAATCAGCCCCAGCATTTT. Residues: CASSIRGQSSNQPQHF.

The V gene is TRBV6-5, the J gene TRBJ2-1, with 9 bases fitting TRBD2. CDR3 length: 14 residues. J gave up 11 bases and V 4 bases, and 9 bases lay outside the gene matches. Germline loops: CDR1 MNHEY, CDR2 SVGAGI. CDR3 nucleotides: TGTGCCAGCAGTTTGAGTAGCGGGAGTGATAAGCAGTTCTTC. Protein product: CASSLSSGSDKQFF.

A few counts support this clone. The rearrangement links TRBV9 to TRBJ2-5, with D possibly TRBD2 on 5 matching bases. This CDR3 comprises 15 residues. V lost 0 bases and J lost 0, with 9 bases in between. CDR1 SGDLS and CDR2 YYNGEE come from the germline V gene. DNA for the CDR3: TGTGCCAGCAGCGTAGGGACTGAGTACCAAGAGACCCAGTACTTC. Protein sequence: CASSVGTEYQETQYF.